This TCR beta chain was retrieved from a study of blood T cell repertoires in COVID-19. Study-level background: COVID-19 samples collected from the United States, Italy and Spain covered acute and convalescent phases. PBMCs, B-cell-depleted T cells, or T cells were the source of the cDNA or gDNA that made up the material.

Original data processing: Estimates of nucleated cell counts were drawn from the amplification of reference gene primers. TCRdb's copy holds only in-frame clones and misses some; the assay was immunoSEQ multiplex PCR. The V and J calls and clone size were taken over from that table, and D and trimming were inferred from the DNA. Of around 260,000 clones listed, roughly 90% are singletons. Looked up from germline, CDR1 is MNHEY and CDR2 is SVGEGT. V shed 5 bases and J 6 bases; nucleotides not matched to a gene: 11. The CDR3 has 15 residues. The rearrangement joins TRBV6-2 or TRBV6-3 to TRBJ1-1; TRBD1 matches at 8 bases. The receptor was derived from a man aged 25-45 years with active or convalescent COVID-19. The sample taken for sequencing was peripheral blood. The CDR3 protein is CASSHPQGATPEAFF. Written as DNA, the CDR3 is TGTGCCAGCAGTCACCCGCAGGGGGCGACCCCTGAAGCTTTCTTT.